This T cell receptor beta chain was sequenced during a study of beta chain features in type 1 diabetes. Study results and limitations: Within each of all four CD4+ subsets, Type 1 diabetes patients had TCRB CDR3s that were moderately but significantly shorter.

There are a few counts of this clone. As yet, its antigen is unknown. Isolated RNA was reverse transcribed in full, so expressed TCRB transcripts were sequenced. The repertoire was sequenced with immunoSEQ multiplex PCR; TCRdb's copy has only in-frame clones and lacks some. The data contain 120,000 or so clones, roughly 17% of them singletons. This CDR3 is built from 12 residues. CDR1 and CDR2 (germline): SNHLY, FYNNEI. V lost 6 bases and J lost 8, with 13 bases in between. Sample: central memory CD4+ T cells from blood. This rearrangement joins TRBV2 to TRBJ1-1; D call uncertain. This clonotype was obtained from a man between 18 and 29 years old with type 1 diabetes. CDR3 sequence: CASRFSAREAFF. CDR3 nucleotide sequence: TGTGCCAGCAGATTCTCGGCGAGGGAAGCTTTCTTT.